The 10 T cell receptor beta chains below all came from one sample that was sequenced in a study of T cells expressing NK-cell markers. Each CDR3 protein gets one entry in TCRdb, which reprocessed the 5' RACE reads and gives no DNA. The table gives 250,000 or so distinct CDR3 sequences; the top ten clones make up 4.2% of it. Source material: blood T cells: a sorted CD56 or NKG2C T cell subset, CD4+ or CD8+ T cells, or bulk PBMC T cells (not recorded which). Source of these receptors: a woman between 18 and 75 years old in good health.

CDR3 sequence: CASSLDGRGDGYTF. This chain connects TRBV7-9 to TRBJ1-2. The germline gives CDR1 SEHNR, CDR2 FQNEAQ (reference sequence). This CDR3 contains 14 residues.

This chain links TRBV18 with TRBJ1-2; no DNA is available, so the TRBD1 call from TCRdb remains unchecked. Germline CDR1 and CDR2: KGHSH and LQKENI. The CDR3 consists of 15 residues. The CDR3 loop reads CASSPPGRGNYGYTF.

The V call is TRBV12-3 or TRBV12-4, the J call TRBJ2-4; TCRdb proposes TRBD2, but this gene call is untestable without DNA. The CDR3 loop spans 20 amino acids. CDR3 residues: CASSLFGGGRTMVTKNIQYF.

The chain's CDR3 is CASSFASIGDEQFF. This sequence joins TRBV5-5 and TRBJ2-1. In germline, CDR1 is SGHKS, CDR2 YYEKEE (reference sequence). This CDR3 comprises 14 residues.

The rearrangement uses TRBV5-6 and TRBJ2-1. Germline CDR1 SGHDT, CDR2 YYEEEE. The CDR3 covers 14 residues. CDR3 region: CASSFPNIRNEQFF.

This rearrangement joins TRBV4-3 to TRBJ2-1; the TRBD2 assignment by TCRdb is unverifiable without DNA. Per germline, CDR1 LGHNA and CDR2 YSLEER. The CDR3 runs 15 residues. CDR3 residues: CASSRGLAENNEQFF.

V is TRBV20-1 and J is TRBJ2-2. The CDR3 covers 12 residues. Germline V lookup: CDR1 DFQATT, CDR2 SNEGSKA (reference sequence). The CDR3 sequence: CSASWDTGELFF.

The chain uses TRBV20-1 and TRBJ1-3. The germline CDR1 and CDR2 sequences are DFQATT and SNEGSKA (reference sequence). The CDR3 contains 15 residues. The CDR3 protein is CSANNLGRSGNTIYF.

The chain carries TRBV6-2 or TRBV6-3 and TRBJ2-2; the TCRdb D gene call, TRBD2, has no DNA to confirm it. The CDR3 loop spans 16 amino acids. Germline values: CDR1 MNHEY, CDR2 SVGEGT. This CDR3 reads CASRPTSGGNTGELFF.

J is TRBJ2-4 and V is TRBV20-1. This CDR3 comprises 12 residues. CDR1 is DFQATT, CDR2 SNEGSKA, per germline (reference sequence). The CDR3 sequence: CSAKGGKNIQYF.